Below, 21 T cell receptor beta chains from the same sample are listed, as sequenced in a study of CDR3 diversity in severe acne. TCRdb fed the PCR reads into MiXCR, producing one record per CDR3 protein. The table includes 100,000 or so distinct CDR3 sequences, about half detected once. Sequencing used blood. The origin of the receptors is a male donor with acne.

The table lists this clonotype with a count of one. This sequence may be a read error, since a much larger clone differs from it by one base. V usage is TRBV20-1 and J usage is TRBJ1-4, with D tentatively TRBD1 (5 bases). Germline V lookup: CDR1 DFQATT, CDR2 SNEGSKA (reference sequence). This CDR3 has 13 amino acids. The CDR3 nucleotides are TGCAGTGCTAGACAGGGTTGGAATGGAAAACTGTTTTTT. Its translation: CSARQGWNGKLFF.

This clonotype occurred many times. J is TRBJ2-2 and V is TRBV4-2; 10 positions match TRBD2. The germline V gene has CDR1 LGHNA and CDR2 YNFKEQ. CDR3 length equals 15 residues. Trimming at V came to 6 bases and at J to 5 bases, leaving 6 bases not matched to a gene. CDR3 DNA sequence: TGTGCCAGCAGAGCGGGAGGGCCCGAAACCGGGGAGCTGTTTTTT. As protein: CASRAGGPETGELFF.

In this sample, this clonotype turned up many times. This chain links TRBV25-1 with TRBJ2-1; TRBD2 agrees at 15 bases. Germline values: CDR1 MGHDK, CDR2 SYGVNS. The trim removed 2 bases at V and 8 bases at J, leaving 16 bases unmatched. The CDR3 sequence is 20 residues long. CDR3 bases: TGTGCCAGCAGTGAACTATACCTCGGACTAGCGGGAGGGAGTGGCCATGAGCAGTTCTTC. This encodes CASSELYLGLAGGSGHEQFF. Based on the CDR3 plus reference TRBV25-1 and TRBJ2-1, the full variable domain is EADIYQTPRYLVIGTGKKITLECSQTMGHDKMYWYQQDPGMELHLIHYSYGVNSTEKGDLSSESTVSRIRTEHFPLTLESARPSHTSQYLCASSELYLGLAGGSGHEQFFGPGTRLTVL.

The chain employs TRBV25-1 and TRBJ2-7; D possibly uses TRBD1 or TRBD2 (5 bases each). Trimming shortened V by 5 bases and J by 2 bases, and 13 bases separated the two germline ends. The CDR3 covers 14 residues. From germline, CDR1 is MGHDK and CDR2 SYGVNS. The DNA for the CDR3 is TGTGCCAGCAGTCCGACCGGGACCGCCTACGAGCAGTACTTC. It encodes CASSPTGTAYEQYF.

The V and J genes are TRBV25-1 and TRBJ2-2; D gene uncertain. The CDR3 is made up of 14 amino acids. Trimming took off 7 bases at V and 0 bases at J, with 9 bases between the two ends. Germline V lookup: CDR1 MGHDK, CDR2 SYGVNS. This chain's CDR3 is CASTGGPNTGELFF. DNA for the CDR3: TGTGCCAGCACAGGCGGACCGAACACCGGGGAGCTGTTTTTT. Supplemented by reference TRBV25-1 and TRBJ2-2, the full variable domain reads EADIYQTPRYLVIGTGKKITLECSQTMGHDKMYWYQQDPGMELHLIHYSYGVNSTEKGDLSSESTVSRIRTEHFPLTLESARPSHTSQYLCASTGGPNTGELFFGEGSRLTVL.

There are many counts of this clonotype. The chain has TRBV5-6 and TRBJ2-7, with TRBD2 matching over 12 bases. Germline loops: CDR1 SGHDT, CDR2 YYEEEE. The length of the CDR3 is 16 residues. The V segment lost 4 bases and the J segment 3 bases; nucleotides outside the gene matches: 8. DNA for the CDR3: TGTGCCAGCAGCCTAGCGGGAGGGCCTCCCCACTACGAGCAGTACGTC. It yields the protein CASSLAGGPPHYEQYV.

The chain uses TRBV9 and TRBJ2-3, with D hard to call. Between the trimmed V and J ends, which lost 1 base and 6 bases, there was a span of 9 bases. The CDR3 has 13 residues. Germline V lookup: CDR1 SGDLS, CDR2 YYNGEE. The CDR3 reads CASSVFVLDTQYF. In DNA form, the CDR3 reads TGTGCCAGCAGCGTATTCGTGCTGGATACGCAGTATTTT.

The chain carries TRBV29-1 and TRBJ2-5; 9 nucleotides align to TRBD2. CDR3 length: 15 amino acids. J was trimmed by 1 base and V by 7 bases; bases with no gene match: 10. From germline, CDR1 is SQVTM and CDR2 ANQGSEA. The CDR3 DNA is TGCAGCGCCGGAGCTAGCGGGGCACGCCAAGAGACCCAGTACTTC. This translates into CSAGASGARQETQYF.

This clonotype came up many times. The gene calls are TRBV18 and TRBJ2-1; the D gene could be TRBD1 or TRBD2 (5 bases each). With 3 bases removed from V and 7 bases from J, the gap between germline ends came to 10 bases. The CDR3 is 13 amino acids. Germline CDR1 and CDR2: KGHSH and LQKENI. CDR3 in amino acids: CASSPGEWNEQFF. DNA for the CDR3: TGTGCCAGCTCACCGGGGGAGTGGAATGAGCAGTTCTTC.

V usage is TRBV20-1 and J usage is TRBJ2-7, with unresolved D. Trimming removed 3 bases from V and 0 bases from J, with 12 bases in between. The CDR3 runs to 14 residues. Germline CDR1 reads DFQATT; CDR2 reads SNEGSKA (reference sequence). The CDR3 loop reads CSASPAFSSYEQYF. The CDR3 DNA reads TGCAGTGCTAGCCCCGCGTTCAGCTCCTACGAGCAGTACTTC.

This clonotype has just a few counts. The chain carries TRBV12-3 or TRBV12-4 and TRBJ2-2; 9 bases are a match to TRBD1. The V and J ends lost 3 bases and 4 bases, in that order; junction bases with no gene match: 12. There are 18 residues in the CDR3. CDR3: CASSFLPLGQGATGELFF. In DNA, the CDR3 is TGTGCCAGCAGTTTCCTCCCTTTGGGACAGGGTGCCACCGGGGAGCTGTTTTTT.

Worth noting for this clonotype: Given the absence of the conserved phenylalanine or tryptophan at the CDR3 end, a read error is likely. The DNA is omitted, as the CDR3 cannot be located on it reliably, and the CDR3 follows TCRdb's listing. This chain uses TRBV2 with TRBJ2-6; the table's D call of TRBD1 was not tested on the DNA. CDR1 is SNHLY, CDR2 FYNNEI, per germline. With termini counted, the CDR3 has 15 amino acids. The CDR3 reads CASRATGNGANVLTV.

This rearrangement joins TRBV9 to TRBJ1-2, with unresolved D. Germline CDR1 and CDR2: SGDLS and YYNGEE. Trimming took off 6 bases at V and 4 bases at J, with 16 bases between the two ends. The CDR3 is 14 residues long. In DNA, the CDR3 is TGTGCCAGCACCTCAGCGGGCAGTCCCTATGGCTACACCTTC. As protein: CASTSAGSPYGYTF.

The chain uses TRBV6-5 and TRBJ2-5; D might be TRBD1 or TRBD2, each matching 6 bases. Germline V gene data show CDR1 as MNHEY and CDR2 as SVGAGI. The V gene lost 6 bases and the J gene lost 2 bases, with 13 bases spanning the gap. The CDR3 length is 14 residues. The CDR3 loop reads CASRGSGQQETQYF. The CDR3 region has the DNA TGTGCCAGCAGGGGTAGCGGACAGCAAGAGACCCAGTACTTC.

In regard to this clonotype: A much larger clonotype is one base distant, so this may be a read error. V gene TRBV9 combines with J gene TRBJ2-3; a weak D match, TRBD2 (6 bases). The germline V gene encodes CDR1 SGDLS and CDR2 YYNGEE. The CDR3 sequence is 15 residues long. The CDR3 loop is CASSVTGLSTDTRYF. CDR3 in DNA: TGTGCCAGCAGCGTGACGGGACTCAGCACAGATACGCGGTATTTT.

The rearrangement links TRBV20-1 to TRBJ2-7, with 16 bases matching TRBD2. With V trimmed by 3 bases and J by 4 bases, 15 bases remained unmatched. Germline values: CDR1 DFQATT, CDR2 SNEGSKA (reference sequence). The CDR3 is 19 residues long. CDR3 in amino acids: CSARNPPGTSGRGVYEQYF. The CDR3 DNA reads TGCAGTGCTAGGAACCCCCCCGGGACTAGCGGGAGGGGCGTATACGAGCAGTACTTC.

This clonotype was seen repeatedly, ten times or more. The CDR3 DNA is TGCGCCAGCAGCTTCAGAATTACTAGCACAGATACGCAGTATTTT. Translating gives CASSFRITSTDTQYF. The chain has TRBV5-1 and TRBJ2-3; D is unresolved. This CDR3 spans 15 amino acids. Germline assignment: CDR1 SGHRS and CDR2 YFSETQ. V was cut by 2 bases and J by 0 bases, with 10 bases left in between.

V usage is TRBV15 and J usage is TRBJ2-7, with 7 bases fitting TRBD1. Germline V gene lookup returns CDR1 LNHNV and CDR2 YYDKDF (reference sequence). The CDR3 has 15 residues. The V gene end was trimmed by 3 bases and the J gene end by 3 bases; junction bases not matched to a gene: 8. The CDR3 reads CATSSPSGQNYEQYF. In DNA form, the CDR3 reads TGTGCCACCAGCAGCCCCTCGGGACAGAACTACGAGCAGTACTTC.

This clonotype was recorded many times. The rearrangement joins TRBV5-8 to TRBJ1-1; the D is unclear. Germline CDR1 is SGHTS and CDR2 is YDEGEE. The CDR3 is 13 residues long. Trimming took 1 base from V and 3 from J, leaving 7 bases between them. CDR3 amino acids: CASSLSAHTEAFF. The DNA for the CDR3 is TGTGCCAGCAGCTTGTCCGCGCACACTGAAGCTTTCTTT.

The chain has TRBV7-9 and TRBJ2-1, with 13 bases that match TRBD2. This CDR3 comprises 17 residues. The ends lost 3 bases at V and 9 bases at J; junction bases unmatched: 11. CDR1 and CDR2 (germline): SEHNR, FQNEAQ (reference sequence). This CDR3 reads CASSFRTSGSLYGEQFF. The CDR3 DNA is TGTGCCAGCAGCTTCCGGACTAGCGGGAGTCTCTACGGTGAGCAGTTCTTC.

In regard to this clonotype: Likely a read error: the CDR3 ends without its conserved phenylalanine or tryptophan. Because the CDR3's place on the DNA is in doubt, the DNA is left out and the CDR3 is given as listed by TCRdb. The chain uses TRBV2 and TRBJ2-5; the table's D call of TRBD2 was not tested on the DNA. The germline gives CDR1 SNHLY, CDR2 FYNNEI. The CDR3 region is 13 residues in length, termini included. CDR3 amino acids: CASNQGLADSTPL.